Sequencing of this TCR beta chain was carried out in a study of cytomegalovirus exposure and HLA in healthy donors. There are 14 residues in the CDR3. V shed 7 bases and J shed 0 bases, with 11 bases lying between them. Germline CDR1 SGHNT, CDR2 YYREEE (reference sequence). This clone was counted a few times. Its antigen is as yet unknown. General study findings and limits: V- and J-gene trimming of TCR beta was linked (in a later analysis) to a missense DCLRE1C variant.

60 Vbeta and 13 Jbeta primers were used in PCR. Repertoires were generated with immunoSEQ multiplex PCR, while TCRdb's copy carries only in-frame clones and drops some. The sample carries 140,000 or so clones, about two thirds recorded once. The specimen was PBMCs. The chain links TRBV5-4 to TRBJ1-3, with D maybe TRBD1 (5 bases). This clonotype was obtained from a man aged 35 to 55 in good health and CMV-seronegative. CDR3 protein: CASPRVDSGNTIYF. The CDR3 coding sequence is TGTGCCAGCCCCAGGGTGGACTCTGGAAACACCATATATTTT.